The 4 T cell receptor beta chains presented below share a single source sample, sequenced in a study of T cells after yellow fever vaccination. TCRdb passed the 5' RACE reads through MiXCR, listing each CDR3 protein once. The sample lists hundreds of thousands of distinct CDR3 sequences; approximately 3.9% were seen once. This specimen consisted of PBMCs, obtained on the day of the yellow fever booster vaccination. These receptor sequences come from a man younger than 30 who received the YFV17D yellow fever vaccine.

DNA of the CDR3: TGCGCCAGCGCGAAAGAGATCATGAACACTGAAGCTTTCTTT. The encoded protein is CASAKEIMNTEAFF. The chain links TRBV5-1 to TRBJ1-1, with D hard to call. The CDR3 has 14 residues. Germline CDR1 is SGHRS and CDR2 is YFSETQ. The V end was cut by 7 bases, the J end by 0 bases, with 13 bases between.

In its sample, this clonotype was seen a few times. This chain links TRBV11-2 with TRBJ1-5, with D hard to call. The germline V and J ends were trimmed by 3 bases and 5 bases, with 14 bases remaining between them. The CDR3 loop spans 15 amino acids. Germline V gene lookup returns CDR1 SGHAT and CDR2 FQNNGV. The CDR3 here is CASSFKGLKDQPQHF. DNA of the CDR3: TGTGCCAGCAGCTTTAAAGGTCTGAAGGATCAGCCCCAGCATTTT.

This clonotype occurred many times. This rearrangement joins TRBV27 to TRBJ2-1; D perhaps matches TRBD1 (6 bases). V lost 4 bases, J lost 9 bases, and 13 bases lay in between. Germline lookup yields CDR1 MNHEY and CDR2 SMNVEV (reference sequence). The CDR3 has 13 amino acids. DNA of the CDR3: TGTGCCAGCAGTTCTACAGGGTATAGTGAGCAGTTCTTC. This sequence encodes CASSSTGYSEQFF.

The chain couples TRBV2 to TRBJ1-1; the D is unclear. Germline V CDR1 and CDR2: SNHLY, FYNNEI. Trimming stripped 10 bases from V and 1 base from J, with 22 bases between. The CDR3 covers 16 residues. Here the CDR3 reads CATRIRADNPNTEAFF. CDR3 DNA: TGTGCCACTCGAATCCGGGCCGATAACCCGAACACTGAAGCTTTCTTT. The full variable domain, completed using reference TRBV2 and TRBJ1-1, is EPEVTQTPSHQVTQMGQEVILRCVPISNHLYFYWYRQILGQKVEFLVSFYNNEISEKSEIFDDQFSVERPDGSNFTLKIRSTKLEDSAMYFCATRIRADNPNTEAFFGQGTRLTVV.